The 25 T cell receptor beta chains reported below all come from one sample, sequenced in a study of regulatory T cells in long-lasting Graves disease. iRepertoire HTBI primers and Arm-PCR of CDR3 regions built TCR beta libraries. TCRdb recomputed calls from the multiplex PCR reads with MiXCR, one row per CDR3 protein. The sample yields hundreds of thousands of distinct CDR3 sequences, roughly 15% seen once. Noted time point: newly diagnosed GD, antithyroid drugs for less than 3 months. Extracted RNA from PBMCs served as the source of the TCR library. The sample also formed part of further work on T cells in Graves' hyperthyroidism and ophthalmopathy.

The starting material was peripheral blood mononuclear cells (PBMCs), obtained at new diagnosis, from a patient treated with antithyroid drugs. Receptors originate from a woman aged 25 to 39 with Graves disease.

This clonotype has at least ten counts. V gene TRBV3-1 combines with J gene TRBJ1-1; D unclear. This CDR3 is 14 amino acids long. Trimming shortened V by 0 bases and J by 4 bases, and 9 bases separated the two germline ends. Germline CDR1 is LGHDT and CDR2 is YNNKEL (reference sequence). The CDR3 nucleotides read TGTGCCAGCAGCCAAGACCCCTGGGGCACTGAAGCTTTCTTT. Protein: CASSQDPWGTEAFF.

The chain has TRBV3-1 and TRBJ2-1; 15 bases match TRBD2. The CDR3 consists of 17 residues. Germline lookup yields CDR1 LGHDT and CDR2 YNNKEL (reference sequence). Germline trimming cut 2 bases from V and 8 bases from J; bases unmatched to any gene: 7. DNA of the CDR3: TGTGCCAGCAGCCAACCCGGGACTAGCGGGAGGAACCATGAGCAGTTCTTC. This sequence encodes CASSQPGTSGRNHEQFF.

The chain couples TRBV4-1 to TRBJ2-2; possibly TRBD2 for D (5 bases). V dropped 4 bases and J dropped 2 bases, with 14 bases sitting between them. CDR3 size: 16 residues. Germline lookup yields CDR1 MGHRA and CDR2 YSYEKL. The CDR3 region is CASSRRTEENTGELFF. CDR3 sequence (DNA): TGCGCCAGCAGCCGAAGAACGGAGGAAAACACCGGGGAGCTGTTTTTT.

The V call is TRBV14, the J call TRBJ2-1; 12 bases fit TRBD2. Germline-derived CDR1 and CDR2 are SGHDN and FVKESK. CDR3 size: 17 residues. V was pared by 0 bases and J by 6 bases, with 6 bases of the junction left unmatched. CDR3 residues: CASSQDLTSGSFNEQFF. In DNA, the CDR3 is TGTGCCAGCAGCCAAGACCTGACTAGCGGGAGTTTCAATGAGCAGTTCTTC.

This rearrangement joins TRBV6-2 or TRBV6-3 to TRBJ2-3; a weak D match, TRBD1 (5 bases). The germline V and J ends were trimmed by 6 bases and 0 bases, with 19 bases remaining between them. CDR1 and CDR2 (germline): MNHEY, SVGEGT. There are 17 residues in the CDR3. The DNA for the CDR3 is TGTGCCAGCAGAAGATTTCAAACCCCAGGGAGCACAGATACGCAGTATTTT. It translates to CASRRFQTPGSTDTQYF.

This clonotype was counted at least ten times. The chain has TRBV20-1 and TRBJ2-5, with TRBD2 as a possible D gene (6 bases). Germline CDR1 reads DFQATT; CDR2 reads SNEGSKA (reference sequence). CDR3 size: 14 residues. Trimming removed 3 bases from V and 2 bases from J, with 13 bases in between. The CDR3 DNA reads as TGCAGTGCTAGGGGGGGAGTTTCTCAAGAGACCCAGTACTTC. It codes for CSARGGVSQETQYF.

Turning to this clonotype: This clone may be a read error of a much larger clone one base away. The chain combines TRBV10-3 with TRBJ1-2; no clear D. V was pared by 2 bases and J by 5 bases, with 9 bases between. Germline V gene lookup returns CDR1 ENHRY and CDR2 SYGVKD. The CDR3 is 13 residues long. The CDR3 here is CAISETQRYGYTF. CDR3 DNA: TGTGCCATCAGTGAGACACAGAGATATGGCTACACCTTC.

In this sample, this clonotype turned up a few times. The chain couples TRBV20-1 to TRBJ2-1, with TRBD2 matching 15 bases. The germline gives CDR1 DFQATT, CDR2 SNEGSKA (reference sequence). This CDR3 has 19 amino acids. The V and J ends lost 3 bases and 1 base, in that order; junction bases with no gene match: 10. CDR3 amino acids: CSASMAGLAGGGSYNEQFF. As DNA, the CDR3 is TGCAGTGCTAGTATGGCTGGACTAGCGGGAGGGGGGTCCTACAATGAGCAGTTCTTC.

The chain uses TRBV5-1 and TRBJ2-7; the D gene could be TRBD1 or TRBD2 (5 bases each). Germline V gene data show CDR1 as SGHRS and CDR2 as YFSETQ. This CDR3 comprises 12 residues. With 7 bases removed from V and 7 bases from J, the gap between germline ends came to 15 bases. The CDR3 DNA reads as TGCGCCAGCTCCGGGACGGGAAGGGAGCAGTACTTC. It encodes CASSGTGREQYF.

This clonotype showed up many times. The genes are TRBV20-1 and TRBJ1-2; TRBD1 aligns across 10 bases. Trimming at V came to 5 bases and at J to 5 bases, leaving 8 bases not matched to a gene. Germline loops: CDR1 DFQATT, CDR2 SNEGSKA (reference sequence). This CDR3 is 14 amino acids long. As DNA, the CDR3 is TGCAGTGCTGCGACAGGGGGCGCGGGTTATGGCTACACCTTC. Translated: CSAATGGAGYGYTF.

About this clonotype itself: Just one base apart from a much larger clone, this may be a read error. The chain uses TRBV15 and TRBJ2-3, with D uncertain. The CDR3 is 15 residues long. CDR1 is LNHNV and CDR2 is YYDKDF in the germline V gene (reference sequence). The germline V and J ends were trimmed by 0 bases and 0 bases, with 7 bases remaining between them. The CDR3 DNA reads as TGTGCCACCAGCAGAGACCCCGGGAGCACAGATACGCAGTATTTT. The encoded protein is CATSRDPGSTDTQYF.

V gene TRBV6-2 or TRBV6-3 combines with J gene TRBJ2-7, with TRBD1 matching 9 bases. This CDR3 contains 15 residues. The germline gives CDR1 MNHEY, CDR2 SVGEGT. The J segment lost 3 bases and the V segment lost 5 bases, leaving 8 bases of the junction unmatched. CDR3 in amino acids: CASSEILGQGYEQYF. The CDR3, as DNA: TGTGCCAGCAGTGAAATCTTGGGACAGGGCTACGAGCAGTACTTC.

In regard to this clonotype: One end of the junction is discordant with germline, which a read error may explain. This chain connects TRBV5-5 to TRBJ2-1, with 9 nucleotides matching TRBD2. Germline V gives CDR1 SGHKS, CDR2 YYEKEE (reference sequence). The CDR3 totals 18 residues. CDR3 region: CASSLVLAGLSAYNEQFF. The CDR3, as DNA: TGCGCCAGCAGCTTGGTACTAGCGGGCCTTTCGGCCTACAATGAGCAGTTCTTC.

The gene calls are TRBV6-1 and TRBJ1-2, with unresolved D. The CDR3 totals 13 residues. Deletions cut 5 bases from V and 5 bases from J, with 12 bases between. The germline V gene has CDR1 MNHNS and CDR2 SASEGT. This CDR3 reads CASSYGIRYGYTF. CDR3 in DNA: TGTGCCAGCAGTTACGGGATTAGGTATGGCTACACCTTC.

The chain recombines TRBV15 with TRBJ2-2; D is ambiguous. The CDR3 runs to 15 residues. Trimming cost V 3 bases and J 6 bases, with 14 bases left between them. Germline CDR1 LNHNV, CDR2 YYDKDF (reference sequence). CDR3 DNA: TGTGCCACCAGCAGGGAGACAACCGGCGCCGGGGAGCTGTTTTTT. This encodes CATSRETTGAGELFF.

V gene TRBV15 combines with J gene TRBJ1-3; D gene uncertain. Trimming took off 5 bases at V and 1 base at J, with 3 bases between the two ends. The CDR3 spans 12 residues. Germline V gene lookup returns CDR1 LNHNV and CDR2 YYDKDF (reference sequence). In DNA, the CDR3 is TGTGCCACCAGCGAATCTGGAAACACCATATATTTT. It encodes CATSESGNTIYF.

In its sample, this clonotype was seen a few times. The chain is built from TRBV20-1 and TRBJ2-1; tentative D call: TRBD2 (6 bases). Per the germline V gene, CDR1 is DFQATT and CDR2 is SNEGSKA (reference sequence). Trimming cost V 6 bases and J 5 bases, with 17 bases left between them. This CDR3 region has 14 residues. The CDR3 protein is CSAPGELSNNEQFF. In DNA, the CDR3 is TGCAGTGCCCCGGGGGAGCTAAGCAACAATGAGCAGTTCTTC.

Only a few counts were recorded for this clonotype. The chain has TRBV20-1 and TRBJ2-7, with 7 bases fitting TRBD2. The CDR3 contains 13 residues. J lost 3 bases, V lost 4 bases, and 6 bases had no gene match. Per germline, CDR1 DFQATT and CDR2 SNEGSKA (reference sequence). Here the CDR3 reads CSAMGLTLYEQYF. As DNA, the CDR3 is TGCAGTGCTATGGGACTAACCCTCTACGAGCAGTACTTC.

This clonotype has ten or more counts. The chain links TRBV11-2 to TRBJ2-3, with D perhaps matching TRBD2 (5 bases). The ends were cut back, 1 base at V and 0 bases at J, with 11 bases in the middle. Germline V gene data show CDR1 as SGHAT and CDR2 as FQNNGV. This CDR3 has 16 amino acids. The CDR3 spells CASSLVLSGSTDTQYF. The CDR3 DNA follows: TGTGCCAGCAGCTTAGTCCTCAGCGGAAGCACAGATACGCAGTATTTT.

This clonotype has ten or more counts. The rearrangement links TRBV10-3 to TRBJ2-7, with D tentatively TRBD1 (6 bases). The V and J ends lost 4 bases and 0 bases respectively, with 10 bases between them. In germline, CDR1 is ENHRY, CDR2 SYGVKD. CDR3 size: 14 residues. In nucleotides, the CDR3 is TGTGCCATCAGTGGGACAGAGAGCTCCTACGAGCAGTACTTC. It is translated as CAISGTESSYEQYF.

The V and J genes are TRBV6-5 and TRBJ1-6; TRBD1 matches 7 bases. This CDR3 has 16 residues. CDR1 is MNHEY, CDR2 SVGAGI, per germline. V lost 0 bases and J lost 10; bases outside the gene matches: 9. The DNA for the CDR3 is TGTGCCAGCAGTTACTCGTTCACAGGGGTAGGATCACCCCTCCACTTT. It yields the protein CASSYSFTGVGSPLHF.

The chain links TRBV7-9 to TRBJ2-5; TRBD2 matches 10 bases. V shed 1 base, J shed 1 base, and the junction held 6 bases outside the gene matches. This CDR3 comprises 17 residues. The germline CDR1 and CDR2 sequences are SEHNR and FQNEAQ (reference sequence). CDR3 bases: TGTGCCAGCAGCTTAGGTGCTAGCGGGAGACTCCAAGAGACCCAGTACTTC. It specifies CASSLGASGRLQETQYF.

This clonotype was recorded many times. V usage is TRBV28 and J usage is TRBJ2-7; D is perhaps TRBD1 (6 bases). The CDR3 is 14 residues long. The germline V gene has CDR1 MDHEN and CDR2 SYDVKM. The germline V and J ends were trimmed by 6 bases and 4 bases, with 16 bases remaining between them. The CDR3 DNA reads TGTGCCAGCAGGAAAGGGGACAAGCGGTACGAGCAGTACTTC. It specifies CASRKGDKRYEQYF.

This clonotype appeared a few times. V gene TRBV12-3 or TRBV12-4 combines with J gene TRBJ2-5; 7 bases agree with TRBD1. The CDR3 has 16 amino acids. The junction had 15 bases not matched to a gene; V was cut back by 6 bases and J by 5 bases. CDR3 region: CASSPLGDRVLETQYF. The CDR3 nucleotides read TGTGCCAGCAGCCCCCTAGGGGACAGAGTGTTGGAGACCCAGTACTTC.

J is TRBJ1-4 and V is TRBV28, with D possibly being TRBD1 (5 bases). CDR3 size: 15 residues. Trimming pared 5 bases from V and 2 bases from J, leaving 12 bases between. The germline gives CDR1 MDHEN, CDR2 SYDVKM. The DNA of the CDR3 is TGTGCCAGCAGTGGAGCAGGGTCGACTAATGAAAAACTGTTTTTT. Translation gives CASSGAGSTNEKLFF.